Sequencing of this T cell receptor beta chain was carried out in a study of human T cells and chemical hapten exposure (dated by TCRdb to about 2021). Describing the broader study: For sensitization, 2% DPC in acetone was applied to a 2 cm by 2 cm area of upper inner arm skin. Libraries were pooled for sequencing, and per-sample TCR yields varied mainly because of small differences in library volumes within the pool. This study followed changes in the peripheral blood TCR repertoire in vivo during primary and secondary sensitization of alopecia patients to the hapten diphenylcyclopropenone (DPC). Throughout the approximately 25-week study period, patients were also given weekly therapeutic DPC doses on the scalp. Patch testing on the upper back used Finn chambers containing 0.01% DPC, with scoring done after 6 days according to International Contact Dermatitis Research Group standards. Alopecia areata with under or over 50% scalp involvement, alopecia totalis and alopecia universalis were represented in the patient cohort, which was mostly female. Blood was sampled from patients pre-sensitization (week 0) and at 2, 6 and about 24 weeks after DPC sensitization. For TCR sequencing, blood came from about 29 alopecia patients at anywhere from one to four time points (pre-sensitization, 2, 6 and 24 weeks).

The research as a whole found: A positive correlation was found between the number of PT1 expanded TCRs and patch test score, with significance reached at thresholds 8, 16 and 32 but not 4. Expanded TCRs formed significantly more large CDR3 similarity clusters than pre-sensitization or healthy control sets, consistent with antigen-driven responses. The number of TCRs above 1 in 1000 frequency did not change with DPC sensitization; there was no evidence of global repertoire structure alterations. Because all patients had alopecia, a presumed autoimmune disease, the immune response of the patients might differ from that of healthy individuals. After repeated subsampling, changes were observed in the strength of the expansion versus patch-test correlation and in the threshold at which the correlation became significant.

According to the study, the label for this sample's time point signals: patch test 2, 6 weeks after DPC sensitization. What the treatment or condition label conveys for this sample: therapeutic diphenylcyclopropenone sensitization with weekly scalp DPC. At each patch-test visit, blood was drawn before the patch test was applied. Patients were considered eligible if aged 18 to 70, diagnosed with alopecia and deemed suitable for DPC therapy, and patients were excluded if pregnant. Total RNA was isolated from unfractionated whole blood collected in Tempus Blood RNA tubes. This clonotype was picked up a small number of times. What antigen it recognizes has not been identified. Base-call qualities are not available, and no considerably larger clone is one nucleotide away. The receptor library was made with RACE. Reads for this sample came from a NextSeq 500. Library preparation attached unique molecular identifiers to individual cDNA molecules for quantitative, reproducible TCR counting. For every blood RNA sample, sequencing covered both the TCR alpha and TCR beta chains. In the source study's methods: A median of around 100,000 TCRs per sample was observed, with a range of roughly 20,000 to 700,000. V, J and CDR3 annotation of the TCR reads was carried out using the Decombinator software suite. Every sample was subsampled to the same number of TCRs (28,000) for the PS versus PT1 abundance plots. TCRs were defined as expanded if absent before sensitization and observed at least eight times at the 2-week time point. TCRdb reran the public reads through fastp at Q25 and MiXCR, keeping productive beta chains. Rows matching on CDR3 protein sequence are summarized as one entry with the most common DNA and genes. TCRdb's processing, not the authors', yielded these V and J calls. The sample yields approximately 68,000 distinct CDR3 sequences; over 6.5% were counted once. 3% to 4.5% of the sample belongs to the ten largest clones.

The CDR3, cysteine through phenylalanine, is 17 amino acids long. Only CDR3 DNA is held: 51 bases, read in frame from base 1. V lost 0 bases and J lost 2 bases, and the count of bases not matched to a germline gene is 10. CDR1 and CDR2 were assigned from the germline V gene as SGHDN and FVKESK. Recombination linked TRBV14 to TRBJ2-7; 7 bases in the junction line up with TRBD1. The receptor was isolated from a woman in her 50s with alopecia areata. Some clones in this sample may be carry-over from other donors' samples. Here the sequenced sample was whole blood, taken in connection with sensitization to the hapten diphenylcyclopropenone (DPC). The CDR3 loop reads CASSQETLRTGAYEQYF. In nucleotides, the sequence is TGTGCCAGCAGCCAAGAAACCCTACGGACAGGAGCCTACGAGCAGTACTTC.